These 18 T cell receptor beta chains came from one sample sequenced in a study of regulatory T cells in long-lasting Graves disease. Arm-PCR with iRepertoire HTBI primers amplified the CDR3 regions for these TCR beta libraries. Each CDR3 protein is one row after TCRdb ran MiXCR on the multiplex PCR reads. Among around 250,000 distinct CDR3 sequences, around 18% were seen once, and the ten largest hold 22%. Time point specified: newly diagnosed GD, antithyroid drugs for less than 3 months. With RNA extracted from PBMCs as input, the TCR library was made. Specimen: peripheral blood mononuclear cells (PBMCs), collected at new diagnosis, from a patient treated with antithyroid drugs. These receptors were obtained from a female donor with Graves disease.

This clonotype was recorded many times. CDR3 amino acids: CASSVGRGRSPLHF. CDR3 sequence (DNA): TGTGCCAGCAGCGTAGGAAGGGGTCGTTCACCCCTCCACTTT. The rearrangement uses TRBV9 and TRBJ1-6; D is perhaps TRBD1 (5 bases). There are 14 residues in the CDR3. Trimming left V 0 bases short and J 9 bases short, with 10 bases between. CDR1 is SGDLS, CDR2 YYNGEE, per germline.

Many counts were recorded for this clonotype. This chain uses TRBV6-1 with TRBJ1-2; no clear D. This CDR3 has 13 residues. CDR1 MNHNS and CDR2 SASEGT come from the germline V gene. V shed 6 bases and J shed 2 bases, with 10 bases lying between them. Here the CDR3 reads CASRLTLNYGYTF. In nucleotides, the CDR3 is TGTGCCAGCAGGTTGACCCTCAACTATGGCTACACCTTC.

In this sample, this clonotype turned up many times. This sequence joins TRBV6-2 or TRBV6-3 and TRBJ2-1; 8 nucleotides match TRBD2. Trimming removed 5 bases from V and 12 bases from J; junction bases left unmatched: 15. The CDR3 length is 15 residues. Germline V lookup: CDR1 MNHEY, CDR2 SVGEGT. The CDR3 region is CASSEGSGMKGRQFF. Written as DNA, the CDR3 is TGTGCCAGCAGTGAAGGTAGCGGGATGAAGGGTAGGCAGTTCTTC.

This clonotype was picked up many times. The chain's CDR3 is CAISLGLVVGDTQYF. For the CDR3, the DNA is TGTGCCATCTCCCTCGGGTTGGTGGTTGGAGATACGCAGTATTTT. V usage is TRBV10-3 and J usage is TRBJ2-3; D is undetermined. CDR3 length: 15 residues. The V gene lost 8 bases and the J gene lost 5 bases, with 20 bases spanning the gap. The germline V gene has CDR1 ENHRY and CDR2 SYGVKD.

Note on this clonotype: This may stem from a read error, because a much larger clone lies one nucleotide away. The rearrangement links TRBV3-1 to TRBJ2-7; the D is unclear. Germline V lookup: CDR1 LGHDT, CDR2 YNNKEL (reference sequence). The CDR3 spans 13 residues. Trimming shortened V by 5 bases and J by 2 bases, and 10 bases separated the two germline ends. CDR3 DNA sequence: TGTGCCAGCAGCAAAAGGGTTGCCTACGAGCAGTACTTC. As protein: CASSKRVAYEQYF.

This clonotype occurred many times. The V gene is TRBV12-3 or TRBV12-4, the J gene TRBJ2-1; 13 bases align to TRBD2. The CDR3 contains 15 residues. V lost 6 bases and J lost 8; bases outside the gene matches: 7. This chain's CDR3 is CASSPTSGRLDEQFF. The DNA of the CDR3 is TGTGCCAGCAGCCCGACTAGCGGGAGGTTGGATGAGCAGTTCTTC.

This clonotype was detected ten times or more. The CDR3 DNA sequence: TGTGCCAGCAATCGTCAGACAGAGAAGAACACTGAAGCTTTCTTT. Its translation: CASNRQTEKNTEAFF. The V gene is TRBV6-1, the J gene TRBJ1-1, with D possibly TRBD1 on 5 matching bases. The ends were cut back, 7 bases at V and 1 base at J, with 16 bases in the middle. Germline-derived CDR1 and CDR2 are MNHNS and SASEGT. The CDR3 sequence is 15 residues long.

This clonotype has a single count. The chain combines TRBV12-3 or TRBV12-4 with TRBJ2-1; D perhaps matches TRBD2 (6 bases). This CDR3 contains 13 residues. The germline V and J ends were trimmed by 8 bases and 10 bases, with 18 bases remaining between them. In DNA, the CDR3 is TGTGCCAGCGCTGCGGGGCCCGGAGGGGAGCAGTTCTTC. Amino acid sequence: CASAAGPGGEQFF.

This clonotype has only a few counts. The chain employs TRBV19 and TRBJ2-1; TRBD2 agrees at 11 bases. V trimming: 6 bases; J trimming: 10 bases; junction bases outside the gene matches: 14. The CDR3 is 16 residues long. Germline values: CDR1 LNHDA, CDR2 SQIVND (reference sequence). The CDR3 DNA reads TGTGCCAGTAGGGGTCGAGGGTTAGCGGGAGGGGCGGAGCAGTTCTTC. It is translated as CASRGRGLAGGAEQFF.

This clonotype was found many times. This sequence joins TRBV7-2 and TRBJ2-3; tentative D call: TRBD1 (6 bases). Germline lookup yields CDR1 SGHTA and CDR2 FQGNSA. With 5 bases removed from V and 2 bases from J, the gap between germline ends came to 11 bases. This CDR3 has 14 residues. This CDR3 reads CASSGPGHTDTQYF. In nucleotides, the CDR3 is TGTGCCAGCAGCGGTCCGGGACACACAGATACGCAGTATTTT.

Many counts were recorded for this clonotype. This chain connects TRBV20-1 to TRBJ2-3, with 7 bases lining up with TRBD2. CDR1 and CDR2 from the germline V gene are DFQATT and SNEGSKA (reference sequence). Germline trimming cut 7 bases from V and 2 bases from J; bases unmatched to any gene: 15. The CDR3 is made up of 16 amino acids. CDR3 amino acids: CSGLAAGVSLTDTQYF. In nucleotides, the CDR3 is TGCAGTGGCCTTGCTGCGGGAGTTAGCCTCACAGATACGCAGTATTTT.

As for this clonotype: One junction end disagrees with the germline gene, perhaps due to a read error. The chain is built from TRBV18 and TRBJ2-1, with D uncertain. The germline gives CDR1 KGHSH, CDR2 LQKENI. The CDR3 is 15 residues long. CDR3 residues: CASSPTVGNYNQQFF. Written as DNA, the CDR3 is TGTGCCAGCTCACCAACAGTGGGCAACTACAATCAGCAGTTCTTC.

At least ten counts were recorded for this clonotype. The chain joins TRBV20-1 to TRBJ2-1; 7 nucleotides agree with TRBD2. CDR3 length: 14 amino acids. J gave up 3 bases and V 6 bases, and 8 bases lay outside the gene matches. Germline assignment: CDR1 DFQATT and CDR2 SNEGSKA (reference sequence). The CDR3 bases are TGCAGTGCGTCTAGCGGCCCGATCTACAATGAGCAGTTCTTC. This codes for CSASSGPIYNEQFF.

At least ten counts were recorded for this clonotype. The chain is built from TRBV12-3 or TRBV12-4 and TRBJ1-5, with 11 bases identical to TRBD1. Germline trimming cut 3 bases from V and 7 bases from J; bases unmatched to any gene: 5. CDR3 length equals 15 residues. CDR3 in DNA: TGTGCCAGCAGTTTCGGACAGGGGGCTGGACAGCCCCAGCATTTT. Amino acids: CASSFGQGAGQPQHF.

This clonotype has at least ten counts. The chain joins TRBV30 to TRBJ1-2; a possible D gene is TRBD1 (5 bases). The V and J ends lost 5 bases and 1 base respectively, with 17 bases between them. The germline V gene has CDR1 GTSNPN and CDR2 SVGIG (reference sequence). CDR3 length: 15 amino acids. The CDR3 here is CAWDEEWGSNYGYTF. The CDR3 region has the DNA TGTGCCTGGGATGAAGAGTGGGGCAGTAACTATGGCTACACCTTC.

There are many counts of this clonotype. CDR3 loop: CASSLVETYNEQFF. CDR3 DNA: TGTGCCAGCAGCTTAGTCGAAACCTACAATGAGCAGTTCTTC. This chain links TRBV7-8 with TRBJ2-1, with unresolved D. From germline, CDR1 is SGHVS and CDR2 FQNEAQ. There are 14 residues in the CDR3. With 1 base removed from V and 2 bases from J, the gap between germline ends came to 6 bases.

This clonotype appeared a single time. The CDR3 reads CATGGSRNGYTF. The CDR3, as DNA: TGTGCCACCGGTGGTAGTCGGAATGGCTACACCTTC. The chain is built from TRBV12-3 or TRBV12-4 and TRBJ1-2; D not resolved. V lost 10 bases, J lost 6 bases, and 15 bases lay in between. This CDR3 has 12 residues.

This clonotype appeared many times. The V call is TRBV12-3 or TRBV12-4, the J call TRBJ1-6; D uncertain. V lost 7 bases to trimming and J lost 7 bases, with 11 bases between them. CDR3 length equals 13 residues. CDR3: CASTPGQNSPLHF. CDR3 bases: TGTGCCAGCACCCCCGGGCAGAATTCACCCCTCCACTTT.